This T cell receptor beta chain was obtained from a study of CD4+ T cells in melanoma. General observations from the study: A reported correlation linked neoantigen-specific CD4+ T cells to CD8+, macrophage and B cell function. In melanoma, neoantigen-specific CD4+ T cells reportedly differed in differentiation state.

TCRdb's table, derived via immunoSEQ multiplex PCR, lists solely in-frame clones and lacks some. The sample contains more than 110,000 clones, nearly 95% of which appear only once. Turning to this clone: Its antigen is not known.

V dropped 5 bases and J dropped 4 bases, with 11 bases sitting between them. Looked up from germline, CDR1 is SGHAT and CDR2 is FQNNGV. The CDR3 contains 13 residues. V is TRBV11-2 and J is TRBJ1-1; D is perhaps TRBD1 (5 bases). This receptor was identified in a human donor with melanoma. The CDR3 DNA is TGTGCCAGCAGCAGGGGTAGGGGCACTGAAGCTTTCTTT. This encodes CASSRGRGTEAFF.